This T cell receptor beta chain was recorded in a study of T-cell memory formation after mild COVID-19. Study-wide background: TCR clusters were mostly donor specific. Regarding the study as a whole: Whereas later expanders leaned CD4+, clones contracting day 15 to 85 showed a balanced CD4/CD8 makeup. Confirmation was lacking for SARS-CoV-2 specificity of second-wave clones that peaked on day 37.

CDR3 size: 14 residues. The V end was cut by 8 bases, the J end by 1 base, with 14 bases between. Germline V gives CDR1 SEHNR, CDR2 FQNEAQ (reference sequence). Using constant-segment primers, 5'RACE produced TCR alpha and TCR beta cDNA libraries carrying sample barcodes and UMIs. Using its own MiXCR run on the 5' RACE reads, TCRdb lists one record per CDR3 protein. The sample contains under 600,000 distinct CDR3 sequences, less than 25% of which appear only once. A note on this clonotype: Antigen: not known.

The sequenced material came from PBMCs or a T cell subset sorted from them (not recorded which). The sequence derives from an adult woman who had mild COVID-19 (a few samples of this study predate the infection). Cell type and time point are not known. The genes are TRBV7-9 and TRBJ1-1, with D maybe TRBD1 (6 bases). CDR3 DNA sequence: TGTGCCAGCCACGATACAGGGAAGAACACTGAAGCTTTCTTT. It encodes CASHDTGKNTEAFF.